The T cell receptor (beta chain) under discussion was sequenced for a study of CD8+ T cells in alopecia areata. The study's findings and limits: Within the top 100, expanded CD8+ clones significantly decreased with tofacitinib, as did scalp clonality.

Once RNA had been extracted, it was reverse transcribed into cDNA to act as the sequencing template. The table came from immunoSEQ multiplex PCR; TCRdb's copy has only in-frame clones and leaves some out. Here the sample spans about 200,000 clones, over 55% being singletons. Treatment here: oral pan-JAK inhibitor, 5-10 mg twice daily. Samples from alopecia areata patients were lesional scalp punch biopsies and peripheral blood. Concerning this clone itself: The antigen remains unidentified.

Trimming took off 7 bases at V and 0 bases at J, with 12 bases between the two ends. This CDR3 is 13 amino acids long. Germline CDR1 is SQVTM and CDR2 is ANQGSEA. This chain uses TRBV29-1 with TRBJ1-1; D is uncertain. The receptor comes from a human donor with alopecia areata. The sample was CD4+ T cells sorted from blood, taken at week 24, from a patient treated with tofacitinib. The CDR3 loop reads CSAAVGLNTEAFF. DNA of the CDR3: TGCAGCGCCGCCGTTGGACTGAACACTGAAGCTTTCTTT.